This T cell receptor (beta chain) stems from a study of PD-1 blockade in classical Hodgkin lymphoma. Study results and caveats: Lower baseline TCR diversity was reported for newly diagnosed patients than for healthy donors.

To note about this clone: Its specificity is not known.

Time point meaning: newly diagnosed, previously untreated cHL patient sample. Sequencing was performed with immunoSEQ multiplex PCR; in TCRdb, only in-frame clones are kept and a portion is missing. The sample lists tens of thousands of clones, about 93% occurring once. The CDR3 has 14 amino acids. The V segment lost 10 bases and the J segment 8 bases; nucleotides outside the gene matches: 16. The V gene's germline CDR1 is MNHEY and CDR2 SMNVEV (reference sequence). This receptor was obtained from a human donor with classical Hodgkin lymphoma. The source material was peripheral blood mononuclear cells (PBMCs). The V gene is TRBV27, the J gene TRBJ1-2; 7 bases agree with TRBD1. The CDR3 loop reads CAILPPGGYSGYTF. CDR3 DNA sequence: TGTGCCATCCTACCCCCAGGGGGTTATAGCGGCTACACCTTC.